A selection of T cell receptor beta chains follows, all from one sample in a study of blood T cell repertoires in COVID-19. Assay: immunoSEQ multiplex PCR; the TCRdb copy retains only in-frame clones and omits some. The data show 85,000 to 130,000 clones, with 75% to 85% seen just once and about 4.8% held by the top ten. The specimen was peripheral blood. These receptors originate from a man in his fifties or sixties with acute or convalescent COVID-19. Each CDR3 is given with its conserved first and last residue. A D gene is named only where the DNA matches it firmly. Clone size is stated in some rows and not others, as once, few, many or a class when expanded.

NA	TRBV7-6	NA	TRBJ1-6	CASSLTEGDSPLHF	TGTGCCAGCAGCTTAACCGAGGGAGATTCACCCCTCCACTTT
few	TRBV14	NA	TRBJ1-4	CASSLPAAGAEKLFF	TGTGCCAGCAGCCTACCGGCCGCAGGGGCCGAAAAACTGTTTTTT
NA	TRBV2	NA	TRBJ2-4	CASSSPIPGAKNIQYF	TGTGCCAGCAGTTCCCCTATACCCGGAGCCAAAAACATTCAGTACTTC
NA	TRBV5-8	TRBD1	TRBJ2-1	CASSLGTGGTYNEQFF	TGTGCCAGCAGCTTGGGGACAGGGGGAACCTACAATGAGCAGTTCTTC
NA	TRBV12-3/TRBV12-4	NA	TRBJ2-7	CASSSGPTYEQYF	TGTGCCAGCAGTAGCGGTCCTACCTACGAGCAGTACTTC
NA	TRBV15	TRBD1	TRBJ2-1	CATSGDRGPTYNEQFF	TGTGCCACCAGCGGGGACAGGGGTCCTACCTACAATGAGCAGTTCTTC
once	TRBV4-2	NA	TRBJ2-3	CASSQDRSNTQYF	TGTGCCAGCAGCCAAGATAGAAGCAATACGCAGTATTTT
once	TRBV5-1	TRBD1	TRBJ1-3	CASSPFGQGSRNTIYF	TGCGCCAGCAGCCCGTTTGGACAGGGCTCCAGAAACACCATATATTTT
NA	TRBV28	TRBD1	TRBJ1-5	CASSLWRGQGAYQPQHF	TGTGCCAGCAGTTTATGGCGAGGACAGGGCGCATATCAGCCCCAGCATTTT
NA	TRBV24-1	NA	TRBJ2-5	CATSDQSRDILQETQYF	TGTGCCACCAGTGACCAAAGCCGGGACATCCTTCAGGAGACCCAGTACTTC
NA	TRBV18	TRBD1	TRBJ2-3	CASSRQGPGGTDTQYF	TGTGCCAGCTCACGACAGGGGCCCGGCGGCACAGATACGCAGTATTTT
NA	TRBV27	TRBD1	TRBJ1-6	CASSVTGAKNSPLHF	TGTGCCAGCAGTGTGACAGGGGCTAAAAATTCACCCCTCCACTTT
NA	TRBV7-2	TRBD2	TRBJ2-1	CASRSSGRANNEQFF	TGTGCCAGCAGATCAAGCGGGAGGGCCAACAATGAGCAGTTCTTC
NA	TRBV7-8	TRBD1	TRBJ2-2	CASSSRQGAAGELFF	TGTGCCAGCAGCTCGCGCCAGGGGGCCGCCGGGGAGCTGTTTTTT